The clone carrying this TCR beta chain came up many times. What it recognizes is unknown. The data originate from a study of metastatic and nonmetastatic thyroid tumors. At the level of the study: Where malignant and benign thyroid patients were concerned, repertoires were compared across blood and tumor or nodule tissue.

Patients underwent thyroid surgery, and none had received any treatment before it. General study points: Across blood and tumor, TCR beta diversity in malignant thyroid tumors was reportedly significantly higher than in benign nodules.

The CDR3 is made up of 17 amino acids. Germline loops: CDR1 DFQATT, CDR2 SNEGSKA (reference sequence). Trimming left V 6 bases short and J 5 bases short, with 25 bases between. In the original workflow: The authors used CDR3 differences across clinicopathological groups to build a distant-metastasis classifier for papillary thyroid cancer. TCRdb used MiXCR to call clones anew from the PCR reads. In this record, the V and J calls reflect TCRdb's handling and not the investigators' own analysis. The sample lists roughly 32,000 clones, 18% seen once, with roughly 10% in the top ten. The chain has TRBV20-1 and TRBJ2-2; the D gene could be TRBD1 or TRBD2 (6 bases each). This clonotype was sampled from a female donor with papillary thyroid cancer or a benign thyroid nodule (not recorded which). Some clones in this sample may be carry-over from other donors' samples. Sequencing was done on a sample of blood. CDR3 nucleotide sequence: TGCAGTGCGCTACGGGGGCCGGGGGCATGGGGAACCGGGGAGCTGTTTTTT. Residues: CSALRGPGAWGTGELFF.